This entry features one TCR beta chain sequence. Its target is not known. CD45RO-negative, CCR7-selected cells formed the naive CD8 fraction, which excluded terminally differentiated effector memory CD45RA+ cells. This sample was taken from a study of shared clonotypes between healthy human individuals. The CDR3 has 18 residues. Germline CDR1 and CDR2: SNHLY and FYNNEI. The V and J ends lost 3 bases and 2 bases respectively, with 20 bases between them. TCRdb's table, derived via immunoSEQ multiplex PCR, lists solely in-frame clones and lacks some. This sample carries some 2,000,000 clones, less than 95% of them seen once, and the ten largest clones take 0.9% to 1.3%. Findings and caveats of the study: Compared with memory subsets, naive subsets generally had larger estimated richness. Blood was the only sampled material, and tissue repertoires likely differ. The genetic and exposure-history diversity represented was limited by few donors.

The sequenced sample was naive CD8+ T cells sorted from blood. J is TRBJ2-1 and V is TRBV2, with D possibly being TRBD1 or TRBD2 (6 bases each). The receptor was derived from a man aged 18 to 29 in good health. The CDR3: CASSDPFRGHNTYNEQFF. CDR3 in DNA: TGTGCCAGCAGTGATCCCTTCCGGGGGCATAATACCTACAATGAGCAGTTCTTC.